This entry features one TCR beta chain sequence. Its antigen remains undetermined. Base qualities were left out, and no much larger clone turns up one base away. The data derive from a study of T cell responses to AZD1222 COVID-19 vaccine (dated by TCRdb to the early 2020s). Background for the entire study: Because spike-specific TCR depth and breadth did not differ between the two schedules, AZD1222 recipients who got a second dose at roughly 4 weeks were pooled with those who got a second dose at roughly 12 weeks. Trial participants were enrolled by age into 18-55, 56-69 and 70-plus year subgroups, with about 150, 27 and 61 TCR-sequenced participants respectively. TCR sequencing was performed for roughly 250 trial participants, of whom around 210 were given two doses of AZD1222 and around 25 were given two doses of MenACWY control vaccine.

Interpreted using the paper, the time point label stands for: baseline before first vaccination. Samples from vaccinated people were obtained from the UK trials COV001 and COV002, which included a single-blind randomized controlled phase 2/3 trial of AZD1222 (ChAdOx1 nCoV-19) in healthy adults. Trial participant PBMC samples were collected at day 0 and day 28 after the second dose for TCRbeta chain sequencing. A distance of 15 bases separates the germline ends of V and J, which lose 0 bases and 2 bases respectively. From a lookup of the germline V gene, CDR1 and CDR2 are SGHRS and YFSETQ. The CDR3 measures 18 amino acids from cysteine to phenylalanine. Left in the record is the CDR3 DNA by itself, 54 bases read in frame from the first base. The CDR3 regions of human TCRbeta chains were subjected to immunosequencing. Regarding the original processing steps: TCRs in the repertoires were compared against a reference library of SARS-CoV-2-specific TCRs that had been generated with the MIRA antigen-specificity platform. Breadth was defined as the fraction of unique TCRs that were SARS-CoV-2-associated, and depth was defined as the fraction of total T cells that were SARS-CoV-2-associated. Using the MIRA data, every spike-specific TCR was mapped to the spike region that the TCR reacted to and assigned to either a CD4 or a CD8 class. Log10-transformed breadth and depth values were compared by one-way ANOVA with Sidak's multiple comparisons tests. The table comes from immuneACCESS by way of TCRdb, which keeps in-frame sequences with V and J called. Part of the clones is missing from these tables; in studies checked, under half for an unresolved V gene and the rest for unknown reasons. The V and J calls and clone size were taken over from that table, and D and trimming were inferred from the DNA. The sample yields roughly 150,000 clones; 91% were counted once. Approximately 1.5% of the sample is in the top ten clones.

Broad study findings and their caveats: Nearly half of unique spike-specific TCRs reportedly recognized epitopes outside regions mutated in the B.1.351 and B.1.1.7 variants. Participants were mostly white British and included more females than males, and it was suggested by the authors that clonal diversity may have been underestimated. Conclusions about previously exposed vaccinees are limited because only a handful of AZD1222 recipients were SARS-CoV-2 seropositive at baseline. The whole spike protein was spanned by vaccine-associated CD4 TCRs, and dominant responses were seen in regions 160-218 and 743-854. After two AZD1222 doses, spike-specific TCR breadth and depth were significantly higher than at day 0 and than in MenACWY recipients. In the small 56-69-year group, the increase in depth fell short of significance, most likely because of low power. Because no day 14 peak-response samples were available, repertoires were characterized only after the peak T cell response.

The origin of this receptor is an adult in good health. Sequencing was performed on peripheral blood, taken on day 0 of AZD1222 vaccination. The sequence links TRBV5-1 to TRBJ1-6; TRBD1 is a weak D gene call, 5 bases matching. The DNA sequence reads TGCGCCAGCAGCTTGGAGCCAGGGCTAAACACCTATAATTCACCCCTCCACTTT. The encoded protein is CASSLEPGLNTYNSPLHF.